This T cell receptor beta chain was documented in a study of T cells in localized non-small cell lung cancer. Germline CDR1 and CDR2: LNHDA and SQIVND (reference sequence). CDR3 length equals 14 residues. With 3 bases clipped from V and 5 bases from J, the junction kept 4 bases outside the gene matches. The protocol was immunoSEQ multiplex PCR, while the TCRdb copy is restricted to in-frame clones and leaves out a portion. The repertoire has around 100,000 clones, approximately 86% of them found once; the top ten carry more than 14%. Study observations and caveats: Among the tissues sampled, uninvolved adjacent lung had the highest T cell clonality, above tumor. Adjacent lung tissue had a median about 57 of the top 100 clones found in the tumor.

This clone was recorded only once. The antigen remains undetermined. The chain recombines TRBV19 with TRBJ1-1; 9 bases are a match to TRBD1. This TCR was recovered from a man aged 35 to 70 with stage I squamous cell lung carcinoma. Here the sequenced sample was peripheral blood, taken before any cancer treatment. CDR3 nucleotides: TGTGCCAGTAGTATCGGGACAGGGCGAACTGAAGCTTTCTTT. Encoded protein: CASSIGTGRTEAFF.